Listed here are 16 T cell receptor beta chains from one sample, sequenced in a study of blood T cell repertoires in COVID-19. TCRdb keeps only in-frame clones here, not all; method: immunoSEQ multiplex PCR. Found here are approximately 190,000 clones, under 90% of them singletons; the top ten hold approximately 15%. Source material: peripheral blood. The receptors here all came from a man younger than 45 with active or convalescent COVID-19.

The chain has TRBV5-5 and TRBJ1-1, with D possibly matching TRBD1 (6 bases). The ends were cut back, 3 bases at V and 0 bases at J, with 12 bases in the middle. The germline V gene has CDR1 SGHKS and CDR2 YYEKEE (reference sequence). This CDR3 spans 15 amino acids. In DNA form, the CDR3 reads TGTGCCAGCAGCTCTGTCCGACAGGTGAACACTGAAGCTTTCTTT. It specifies CASSSVRQVNTEAFF.

The CDR3 DNA follows: TGTGCCAGCAGCACGACAGGGGGGGTTACTGAAGCTTTCTTT. Translating it yields CASSTTGGVTEAFF. This chain uses TRBV6-1 with TRBJ1-1; TRBD1 aligns across 9 bases. This CDR3 region has 14 residues. V was pared by 6 bases and J by 5 bases, with 7 bases of the junction left unmatched. Germline CDR1 and CDR2: MNHNS and SASEGT.

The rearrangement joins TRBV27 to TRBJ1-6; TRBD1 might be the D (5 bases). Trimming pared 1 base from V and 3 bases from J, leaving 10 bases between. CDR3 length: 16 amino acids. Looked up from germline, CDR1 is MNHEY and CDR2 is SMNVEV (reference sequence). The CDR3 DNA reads TGTGCCAGCAGTTTATGGGGGGGGGTCTATAATTCACCCCTCCACTTT. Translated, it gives CASSLWGGVYNSPLHF.

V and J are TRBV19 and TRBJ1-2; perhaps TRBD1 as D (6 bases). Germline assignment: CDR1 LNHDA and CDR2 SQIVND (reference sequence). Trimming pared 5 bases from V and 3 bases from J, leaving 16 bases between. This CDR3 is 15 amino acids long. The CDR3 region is CASSPLKGGDYGYTF. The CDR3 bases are TGTGCCAGTAGTCCTTTGAAGGGGGGGGACTATGGCTACACCTTC.

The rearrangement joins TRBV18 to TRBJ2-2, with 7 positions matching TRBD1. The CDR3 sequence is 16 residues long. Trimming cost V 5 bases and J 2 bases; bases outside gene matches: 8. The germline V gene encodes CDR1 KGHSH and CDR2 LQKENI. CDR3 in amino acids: CASSGRQGPNTGELFF. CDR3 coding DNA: TGTGCCAGCTCAGGCCGACAGGGACCCAACACCGGGGAGCTGTTTTTT.

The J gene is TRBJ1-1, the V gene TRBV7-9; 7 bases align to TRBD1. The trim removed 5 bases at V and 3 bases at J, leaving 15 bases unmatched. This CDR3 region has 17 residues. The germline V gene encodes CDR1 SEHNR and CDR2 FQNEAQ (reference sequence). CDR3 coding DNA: TGTGCCAGCAGCACGACCTGGGACAGCCCGAGCGACACTGAAGCTTTCTTT. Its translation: CASSTTWDSPSDTEAFF. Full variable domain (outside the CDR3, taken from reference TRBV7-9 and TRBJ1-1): DTGVSQNPRHKITKRGQNVTFRCDPISEHNRLYWYRQTLGQGPEFLTYFQNEAQLEKSRLLSDRFSAERPKGSFSTLEIQRTEQGDSAMYLCASSTTWDSPSDTEAFFGQGTRLTVV.

The CDR3 region is CASSQGVPGQGSTEAFF. For the CDR3, the DNA is TGCGCCAGCAGCCAAGGTGTCCCGGGACAGGGATCCACTGAAGCTTTCTTT. V usage is TRBV4-1 and J usage is TRBJ1-1, with 9 bases that match TRBD1. J was trimmed by 4 bases and V by 1 base; bases with no gene match: 10. Per germline, CDR1 MGHRA and CDR2 YSYEKL. This CDR3 contains 17 residues.

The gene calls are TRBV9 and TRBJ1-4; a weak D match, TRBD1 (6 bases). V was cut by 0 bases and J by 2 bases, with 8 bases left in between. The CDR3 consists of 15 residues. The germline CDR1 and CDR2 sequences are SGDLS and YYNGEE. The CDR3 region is CASSVEQGTNEKLFF. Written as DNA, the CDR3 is TGTGCCAGCAGCGTAGAACAGGGCACTAATGAAAAACTGTTTTTT.

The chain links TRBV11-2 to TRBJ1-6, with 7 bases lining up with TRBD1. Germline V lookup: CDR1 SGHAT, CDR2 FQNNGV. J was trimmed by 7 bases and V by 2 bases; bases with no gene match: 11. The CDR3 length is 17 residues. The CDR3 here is CASSLNFPTGRNSPLHF. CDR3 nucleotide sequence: TGTGCCAGCAGCTTAAACTTCCCGACAGGGAGGAATTCACCCCTCCACTTT.

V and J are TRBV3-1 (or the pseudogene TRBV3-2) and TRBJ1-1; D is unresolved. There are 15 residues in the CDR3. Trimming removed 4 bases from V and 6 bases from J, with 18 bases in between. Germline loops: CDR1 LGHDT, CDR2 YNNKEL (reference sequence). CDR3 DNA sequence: TGTGCCAGCAGCCCACTACCGACCCTGGGAGCTGAAGCTTTCTTT. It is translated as CASSPLPTLGAEAFF.

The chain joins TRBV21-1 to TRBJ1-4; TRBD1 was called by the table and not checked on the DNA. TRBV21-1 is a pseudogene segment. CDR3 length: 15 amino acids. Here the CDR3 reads CASSTTGTGHEKLFF. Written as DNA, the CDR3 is TGTGCCAGCAGCACAACCGGGACAGGGCACGAAAAACTGTTTTTT.

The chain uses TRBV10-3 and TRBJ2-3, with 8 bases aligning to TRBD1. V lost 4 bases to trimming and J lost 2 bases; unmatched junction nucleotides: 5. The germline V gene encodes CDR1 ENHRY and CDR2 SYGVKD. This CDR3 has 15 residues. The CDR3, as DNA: TGTGCCATCAGTGTGGACAGGGCGACCACAGATACGCAGTATTTT. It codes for CAISVDRATTDTQYF.

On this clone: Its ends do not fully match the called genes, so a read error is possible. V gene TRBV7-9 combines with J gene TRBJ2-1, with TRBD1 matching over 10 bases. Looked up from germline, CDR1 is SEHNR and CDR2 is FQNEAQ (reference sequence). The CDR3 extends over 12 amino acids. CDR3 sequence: CASRPGTGAGIF. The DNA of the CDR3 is TGTGCCAGCAGGCCCGGGACAGGGGCCGGGATCTTC.

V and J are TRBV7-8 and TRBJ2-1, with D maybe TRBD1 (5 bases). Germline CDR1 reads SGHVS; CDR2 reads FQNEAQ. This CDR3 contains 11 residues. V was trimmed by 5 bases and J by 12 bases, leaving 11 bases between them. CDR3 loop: CASSLQGTQFF. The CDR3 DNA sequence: TGTGCCAGCAGCCTTCAGGGTACGCAGTTCTTC.

The CDR3 coding sequence is TGTGCCACCAGTGGGGGATGGACAGGGGGCCCCTTTCCAGATACGCAGTATTTT. It codes for CATSGGWTGGPFPDTQYF. V gene TRBV24-1 combines with J gene TRBJ2-3; 11 positions agree with TRBD1. J lost 4 bases, V lost 5 bases, and 13 bases had no gene match. The germline V gene has CDR1 KGHDR and CDR2 SFDVKD. The CDR3 length is 18 residues.

CDR3 sequence: CASSFRDTQYF. The CDR3 DNA reads TGTGCCAGCAGTTTCAGGGATACGCAGTATTTT. The rearrangement uses TRBV27 and TRBJ2-3; D not certain. The V and J ends lost 3 bases and 6 bases respectively, with 4 bases between them. Per germline, CDR1 MNHEY and CDR2 SMNVEV (reference sequence). This CDR3 has 11 amino acids.